This TCR beta chain was recorded in a study of Graves' ophthalmopathy and Graves' hyperthyroidism. Study-wide results and limits: Most thyroid clonotypes expanded beyond 0.001 frequency were also found in blood.

Certain patients were not enrolled. These were patients with other autoimmune diseases, uncontrolled infections, pregnancy or lactation. Patients were diagnosed from clinical symptoms, serum thyroxine, TRAb, thyroid ultrasound and orbital computed tomography. This clonotype was recorded at least ten times. As yet, its antigen is unknown. The authors amplified TCR beta CDR3 regions from RNA transcripts. HTBI-primed RT-PCR formed the first round, and a multiplex PCR formed the second. From the multiplex PCR reads, TCRdb called clonotypes with MiXCR, one entry per CDR3 protein. The table records under 350,000 distinct CDR3 sequences, around a sixth of them present only once. This receptor was identified in an adult man with Graves' ophthalmopathy. Sequences were obtained from peripheral blood.

The CDR3 reads CASSLFGTYEQYF. The CDR3 coding sequence is TGTGCCAGCAGCTTATTCGGGACCTACGAGCAGTACTTC. The gene calls are TRBV11-2 and TRBJ2-7, with D perhaps TRBD2 (5 bases). Germline V CDR1 and CDR2: SGHAT, FQNNGV. V shed 2 bases and J shed 2 bases, with 7 bases lying between them. The CDR3 contains 13 residues.